This T cell receptor beta chain was observed in a study of identical twins. This clonotype was seen a few times. Template switching created a universal primer site, and the cDNA included unique molecular identifiers. TCRdb passed the 5' RACE reads through MiXCR, listing each CDR3 protein once. The sample carries 200,000 to 250,000 distinct CDR3 sequences, roughly 7.5% recorded once. Losses at the gene ends were 3 bases for V and 7 bases for J; bases not matched to a gene: 12. Germline CDR1 is SGHDT and CDR2 is YYEEEE. CDR3 length: 16 residues. In addition, the sample was reused for a study of yellow fever vaccine responses in identical twins.

The chain combines TRBV5-6 with TRBJ2-1; TRBD2 agrees at 8 bases. The sequenced sample consisted of memory (CD45RO+) T cells sorted from blood. The TCR originated in a young woman in good health. The CDR3 region has the DNA TGTGCCAGCAGCTCCCTTTCGGAGCGGGGGAGGAATGAGCAGTTCTTC. This encodes CASSSLSERGRNEQFF.